Shown below are 22 T cell receptor beta chains from a single sample sequenced in a study of technical replicates of blood from a few donors. Method: immunoSEQ multiplex PCR; TCRdb's copy keeps in-frame clones and lacks some. The sample carries about 88,000 clones, just under 95% recorded once. The sequenced sample was T cells isolated from PBMCs. These receptors came from a human donor in good health.

This chain uses TRBV10-3 with TRBJ2-3; D may be TRBD1 (5 bases). Per germline, CDR1 ENHRY and CDR2 SYGVKD. Between the trimmed V and J ends, which lost 2 bases and 0 bases, there was a span of 18 bases. CDR3 length: 18 amino acids. CDR3 in DNA: TGTGCCATCAGTGAGAGGGGTAGGAACCCTACTAGCACAGATACGCAGTATTTT. Amino acids: CAISERGRNPTSTDTQYF.

This clone was seen a single time. The V call is TRBV2, the J call TRBJ2-1; no firm D call. This CDR3 is built from 15 residues. CDR1 is SNHLY, CDR2 FYNNEI, per germline. Trimming stripped 10 bases from V and 0 bases from J, with 16 bases between. The CDR3 spells CAISLPIGSYNEQFF. In nucleotides, the CDR3 is TGTGCCATCTCCTTACCTATCGGCTCCTACAATGAGCAGTTCTTC.

The chain links TRBV9 to TRBJ1-5; D not certain. This CDR3 comprises 14 residues. V was trimmed by 4 bases and J by 1 base, leaving 9 bases between them. Germline V gene lookup returns CDR1 SGDLS and CDR2 YYNGEE. The CDR3 region is CASSPQESNQPQHF. CDR3 in DNA: TGTGCCAGCAGCCCGCAGGAAAGCAATCAGCCCCAGCATTTT.

The rearrangement links TRBV5-1 to TRBJ2-1, with 11 bases identical to TRBD2. CDR3 length equals 16 residues. The V gene's germline CDR1 is SGHRS and CDR2 YFSETQ. V lost 0 bases, J lost 8 bases, and 7 bases stayed unmatched. CDR3: CASSLVFTSGSDEQFF. DNA of the CDR3: TGCGCCAGCAGCTTGGTTTTTACTAGCGGGAGCGATGAGCAGTTCTTC.

J is TRBJ2-5 and V is TRBV18; 7 nucleotides match TRBD1. Germline V CDR1 and CDR2: KGHSH, LQKENI. V gave up 6 bases and J gave up 5 bases; unmatched junction bases: 12. This CDR3 has 15 residues. The CDR3 DNA reads as TGTGCCAGCTCTCTTCAAGGGACAGCCTCGGAGACCCAGTACTTC. This gives the protein CASSLQGTASETQYF.

The rearrangement joins TRBV19 to TRBJ2-7; tentative D call: TRBD1 (5 bases). The germline V gene encodes CDR1 LNHDA and CDR2 SQIVND (reference sequence). V dropped 4 bases and J dropped 12 bases, with 19 bases sitting between them. The CDR3 consists of 13 residues. The CDR3 region has the DNA TGTGCCAGTAGTACTAGGGAAGACAGTGGTTTGTACTTC. Encoded protein: CASSTREDSGLYF.

The chain recombines TRBV11-2 with TRBJ1-4; D is uncertain. Germline lookup yields CDR1 SGHAT and CDR2 FQNNGV. The CDR3 has 15 amino acids. V was pared by 1 base and J by 0 bases, with 6 bases between. Here the CDR3 DNA reads TGTGCCAGCAGCTTAGGGAGAACAACTAATGAAAAACTGTTTTTT. It codes for CASSLGRTTNEKLFF.

This chain links TRBV7-8 with TRBJ2-5; D is unclear. Trimming left V 5 bases short and J 2 bases short, with 9 bases between. In germline, CDR1 is SGHVS, CDR2 FQNEAQ. The CDR3 runs to 13 residues. The DNA of the CDR3 is TGTGCCAGCAGCGTCGTCCTGCAAGAGACCCAGTACTTC. Protein: CASSVVLQETQYF.

V gene TRBV4-1 combines with J gene TRBJ2-6; D is possibly TRBD1 (5 bases). The CDR3 spans 16 residues. Per the germline V gene, CDR1 is MGHRA and CDR2 is YSYEKL. With 4 bases removed from V and 0 bases from J, the gap between germline ends came to 10 bases. Written as DNA, the CDR3 is TGCGCCAGCAGCCCTACAGACAGCTCTGGGGCCAACGTCCTGACTTTC. This encodes CASSPTDSSGANVLTF.

CDR3: CASSLEGATETQYF. CDR3 nucleotides: TGCGCCAGCAGCTTGGAGGGGGCGACAGAGACCCAGTACTTC. The V gene is TRBV5-1, the J gene TRBJ2-5; 7 positions match TRBD1. The V segment lost 0 bases and the J segment 4 bases; nucleotides outside the gene matches: 3. The germline gives CDR1 SGHRS, CDR2 YFSETQ. This CDR3 has 14 residues.

The chain combines TRBV7-9 with TRBJ2-7, with a tentative D call TRBD2 (5 bases). This CDR3 region has 16 residues. CDR1 SEHNR and CDR2 FQNEAQ come from the germline V gene (reference sequence). The V end lost 5 bases, the J end lost 0 bases, and 17 bases lay between the germline ends. CDR3: CASSHPIRDPSYEQYF. CDR3 nucleotides: TGTGCCAGCAGCCACCCCATCCGGGATCCCTCCTACGAGCAGTACTTC.

V and J are TRBV18 and TRBJ2-1; TRBD2 aligns across 8 bases. Germline CDR1 reads KGHSH; CDR2 reads LQKENI. The CDR3 length is 15 residues. V shed 5 bases and J 3 bases; nucleotides not matched to a gene: 6. The CDR3 reads CASSGRGGGYNEQFF. In DNA, the CDR3 is TGTGCCAGCTCAGGCCGGGGGGGTGGCTACAATGAGCAGTTCTTC. Full variable domain (outside the CDR3, taken from reference TRBV18 and TRBJ2-1): NAGVMQNPRHLVRRRGQEARLRCSPMKGHSHVYWYRQLPEEGLKFMVYLQKENIIDESGMPKERFSAEFPKEGPSILRIQQVVRGDSAAYFCASSGRGGGYNEQFFGPGTRLTVL.

The V gene is TRBV6-5, the J gene TRBJ2-7, with TRBD1 identical over 9 bases. Losses at the gene ends were 2 bases for V and 5 bases for J; bases not matched to a gene: 7. CDR3 size: 15 residues. Germline assignment: CDR1 MNHEY and CDR2 SVGAGI. CDR3 protein: CASSYAGQGSDEQYF. The CDR3 bases are TGTGCCAGCAGTTACGCGGGACAGGGTTCAGACGAGCAGTACTTC.

CDR3 DNA sequence: TGTGCCAGCAGCTTAAAGGTTCAAAGCGGGGGTTTAGAGTACGAGCAGTACTTC. This gives the protein CASSLKVQSGGLEYEQYF. This rearrangement joins TRBV7-9 to TRBJ2-7, with 8 bases fitting TRBD2. The CDR3 consists of 18 residues. Germline loops: CDR1 SEHNR, CDR2 FQNEAQ (reference sequence). Trimming removed 2 bases from V and 4 bases from J; junction bases left unmatched: 16. Full variable domain (rest looked up from reference TRBV7-9 and TRBJ2-7): DTGVSQNPRHKITKRGQNVTFRCDPISEHNRLYWYRQTLGQGPEFLTYFQNEAQLEKSRLLSDRFSAERPKGSFSTLEIQRTEQGDSAMYLCASSLKVQSGGLEYEQYFGPGTRLTVT.

The rearrangement links TRBV4-1 to TRBJ1-1; 8 bases are shared with TRBD1. Looked up from germline, CDR1 is MGHRA and CDR2 is YSYEKL. J was trimmed by 4 bases and V by 0 bases; bases with no gene match: 7. This CDR3 has 16 residues. CDR3 nucleotide sequence: TGCGCCAGCAGCCAAGAAAAAGGACAGGGCCCCACTGAAGCTTTCTTT. Its translation is CASSQEKGQGPTEAFF.

This chain uses TRBV30 with TRBJ1-2; no clear D. The V gene lost 2 bases and the J gene lost 4 bases, with 5 bases spanning the gap. Germline values: CDR1 GTSNPN, CDR2 SVGIG (reference sequence). The CDR3 extends over 11 amino acids. CDR3 DNA: TGTGCCTGGAGTTTTATCTATGGCTACACCTTC. Protein sequence: CAWSFIYGYTF.

The chain employs TRBV2 and TRBJ2-3; 9 bases agree with TRBD2. Germline CDR1 is SNHLY and CDR2 is FYNNEI. CDR3 length: 18 amino acids. V shed 5 bases and J 0 bases; nucleotides not matched to a gene: 12. The DNA for the CDR3 is TGTGCCAGCAGTCCGGGCTTTAACGCGGGGGGGAGCACAGATACGCAGTATTTT. Its translation: CASSPGFNAGGSTDTQYF. Combining the CDR3 with reference TRBV2 and TRBJ2-3 gives the whole variable domain EPEVTQTPSHQVTQMGQEVILRCVPISNHLYFYWYRQILGQKVEFLVSFYNNEISEKSEIFDDQFSVERPDGSNFTLKIRSTKLEDSAMYFCASSPGFNAGGSTDTQYFGPGTRLTVL.

The V call is TRBV28, the J call TRBJ1-1, with 9 bases matching TRBD1. Germline V gives CDR1 MDHEN, CDR2 SYDVKM. After removal of 3 bases from V and 6 bases from J, the junction contained 8 bases not matched to a gene. The CDR3 consists of 15 residues. The CDR3 sequence is CASSFPDRGGSEAFF. CDR3 sequence (DNA): TGTGCCAGCAGTTTTCCGGACAGGGGAGGGTCTGAAGCTTTCTTT.

V and J are TRBV9 and TRBJ1-3; D is uncertain. This CDR3 region has 17 residues. The germline V gene encodes CDR1 SGDLS and CDR2 YYNGEE. Deletions cut 4 bases from V and 0 bases from J, with 17 bases between. The DNA of the CDR3 is TGTGCCAGCAGCCCCCACGGGAGGTGGGCCTCTGGAAACACCATATATTTT. Protein product: CASSPHGRWASGNTIYF.

This clone was counted once. The chain carries TRBV27 and TRBJ1-2, with no clear D. Trimming took 0 bases from V and 7 from J, leaving 15 bases between them. Germline assignment: CDR1 MNHEY and CDR2 SMNVEV (reference sequence). The CDR3 has 15 residues. The CDR3 coding sequence is TGTGCCAGCAGTTTATCGGCACCACACATCTCTGGCTACACCTTC. Protein: CASSLSAPHISGYTF.

The J gene is TRBJ2-7, the V gene TRBV19; D might be TRBD2 (6 bases). With 3 bases removed from V and 2 bases from J, the gap between germline ends came to 11 bases. Germline V gives CDR1 LNHDA, CDR2 SQIVND (reference sequence). The CDR3 is 14 amino acids. The CDR3 region is CASSIGRGPYEQYF. As DNA, the CDR3 is TGTGCCAGTAGTATTGGGCGGGGTCCCTACGAGCAGTACTTC.

This clone was detected once. V gene TRBV10-3 combines with J gene TRBJ2-5, with a weak D call TRBD1 (5 bases). CDR3 length equals 14 residues. CDR1 and CDR2 from the germline V gene are ENHRY and SYGVKD. The V end was cut by 0 bases, the J end by 4 bases, with 9 bases between. CDR3 in DNA: TGTGCCATCAGTGAGTCGAAGGGGTTAGAGACCCAGTACTTC. It specifies CAISESKGLETQYF.